This passage covers 23 T cell receptor beta chains from one sample sequenced in a study of patients and donors after allogeneic stem cell transplantation. TCRdb passed the RT-PCR reads through MiXCR, listing each CDR3 protein once. Of roughly 250,000 distinct CDR3 sequences listed, around an eighth are singletons. Sequencing was carried out using blood, either unsorted or a sorted T cell fraction (not recorded which). The receptors were gathered from a human donor who was either an allogeneic HSCT recipient or a stem cell or donor lymphocyte infusion donor (not recorded which). It is not recorded whose cells these are; they may come from a transplant donor.

Many counts were recorded for this clonotype. The chain carries TRBV7-9 and TRBJ2-5, with 8 nucleotides matching TRBD1. Trimming removed 6 bases from V and 2 bases from J; junction bases left unmatched: 5. Germline loops: CDR1 SEHNR, CDR2 FQNEAQ (reference sequence). The CDR3 loop spans 14 amino acids. CDR3 DNA: TGTGCCAGCAGGATTACAGGGGGGCAAGAGACCCAGTACTTC. As protein: CASRITGGQETQYF.

The chain has TRBV6-1 and TRBJ2-7, with 9 bases identical to TRBD1. The CDR3 sequence is 14 residues long. The germline gives CDR1 MNHNS, CDR2 SASEGT. V lost 5 bases, J lost 5 bases, and 7 bases stayed unmatched. CDR3 in amino acids: CASSPLGQGDEQYF. CDR3 in DNA: TGTGCCAGCAGTCCCCTGGGACAGGGTGACGAGCAGTACTTC.

This clonotype appeared a few times. At one of its ends the junction is not consistent with the germline gene, which may arise from a read error. The chain uses TRBV7-7 and TRBJ2-5; TRBD1 is a possible D gene (5 bases). The CDR3 covers 13 residues. Germline V gene data show CDR1 as SSHAT and CDR2 as FNYEAQ (reference sequence). Here the CDR3 DNA reads TGTGCTAGCAGCAAATCAGGGCAGGAGACCCAGTACTTC. Amino acid sequence: CASSKSGQETQYF.

This clonotype was seen ten or more times. This rearrangement joins TRBV12-3 or TRBV12-4 to TRBJ1-6; weak D call: TRBD1 (5 bases). Trimming shortened V by 5 bases and J by 8 bases, and 16 bases separated the two germline ends. The CDR3 runs to 15 residues. The CDR3 DNA reads TGTGCCAGCAGTCCACACGGGGGGGAGTATTCACCCCTCCACTTT. Protein: CASSPHGGEYSPLHF.

This chain connects TRBV23-1 to TRBJ1-2; 9 positions agree with TRBD1. TRBV23-1 is known as an ORF, though its function is uncertain. This CDR3 has 14 residues. The V segment lost 4 bases and the J segment 4 bases; nucleotides outside the gene matches: 4. The CDR3 region is CASSPGDRVYGYTF. CDR3 in DNA: TGCGCCAGCAGTCCGGGGGACAGGGTCTATGGCTACACCTTC.

In this sample, this clonotype turned up many times. CDR3 bases: TGCGCCAGCAGCCGGGACGCCTGGTCCGGGGAGACCCAGTACTTC. Translation gives CASSRDAWSGETQYF. The chain couples TRBV5-1 to TRBJ2-5, with D perhaps being TRBD1 or TRBD2 (5 bases each). CDR1 SGHRS and CDR2 YFSETQ come from the germline V gene. V gave up 4 bases and J gave up 5 bases, with 18 bases separating them. There are 15 residues in the CDR3.

The DNA for the CDR3 is TGTGCCAGCAGTGTGACTAGCGGGAGGGTGGGCGAGACCCAGTACTTC. It specifies CASSVTSGRVGETQYF. The chain joins TRBV7-8 to TRBJ2-5, with TRBD2 matching 14 bases. J lost 5 bases, V lost 6 bases, and 8 bases had no gene match. The CDR3 is made up of 16 amino acids. Germline loops: CDR1 SGHVS, CDR2 FQNEAQ.

J is TRBJ2-5 and V is TRBV30, with D uncertain. The CDR3 contains 13 residues. Germline CDR1 reads GTSNPN; CDR2 reads SVGIG (reference sequence). The V end lost 1 base, the J end lost 1 base, and 7 bases lay between the germline ends. The CDR3 loop is CAWSAAVQETQYF. The CDR3 DNA follows: TGTGCCTGGAGTGCAGCCGTCCAAGAGACCCAGTACTTC. Together with reference TRBV30 and TRBJ2-5, the CDR3 gives the full variable domain: SQTIHQWPATLVQPVGSPLSLECTVEGTSNPNLYWYRQAAGRGLQLLFYSVGIGQISSEVPQNLSASRPQDRQFILSSKKLLLSDSGFYLCAWSAAVQETQYFGPGTRLLVL.

CDR3 loop: CASSNSRRIDTQYF. The DNA for the CDR3 is TGTGCCAGTAGTAATAGCCGGCGTATAGATACGCAGTATTTT. The genes are TRBV19 and TRBJ2-3, with unresolved D. Germline CDR1 and CDR2: LNHDA and SQIVND (reference sequence). The CDR3 covers 14 residues. Trimming left V 4 bases short and J 5 bases short, with 13 bases between.

This clonotype was seen more than once but under ten times. J is TRBJ2-3 and V is TRBV18; D gene uncertain. Germline V gene sequence: CDR1 KGHSH, CDR2 LQKENI. CDR3 length: 14 amino acids. Trimming removed 3 bases from V and 2 bases from J, with 9 bases in between. For the CDR3, the DNA is TGTGCCAGCTCACCGGCGGAGTTCACAGATACGCAGTATTTT. Translating gives CASSPAEFTDTQYF.

The V call is TRBV21-1, the J call TRBJ2-1; TRBD1 is the table's D call, not checked against the DNA. TRBV21-1 has pseudogene status. This CDR3 spans 16 amino acids. CDR3 residues: CASSKIRGDGMNEQFF. As DNA, the CDR3 is TGTGCCAGCAGCAAAATTAGGGGGGACGGGATGAATGAGCAGTTCTTC.

About this clonotype itself: One base away lies a much larger clone, so this may be a sequencing read error. The chain joins TRBV20-1 to TRBJ1-2; maybe TRBD1 (5 bases). The CDR3 contains 14 residues. The germline V gene encodes CDR1 DFQATT and CDR2 SNEGSKA (reference sequence). CDR3 region: CSAREPGPPKGYAF. In DNA form, the CDR3 reads TGCAGTGCTAGGGAACCGGGACCCCCGAAAGGCTACGCCTTC.

The J gene is TRBJ2-2, the V gene TRBV5-4, with TRBD2 as a possible D gene (7 bases). The CDR3 totals 16 residues. CDR1 is SGHNT, CDR2 YYREEE, per germline (reference sequence). Trimming took 1 base from V and 4 from J, leaving 14 bases between them. The CDR3 coding sequence is TGTGCCAGCAGCTTGTTCGGGGGGCCGGGCACCGGGGAGCTGTTTTTT. Translating it yields CASSLFGGPGTGELFF.

This chain links TRBV6-5 with TRBJ2-5; 12 nucleotides agree with TRBD2. Germline CDR1 reads MNHEY; CDR2 reads SVGAGI. The V segment lost 4 bases and the J segment 1 base; nucleotides outside the gene matches: 4. There are 16 residues in the CDR3. CDR3 in amino acids: CASSFALAGGQETQYF. The CDR3 DNA sequence: TGTGCCAGCAGTTTTGCACTAGCGGGGGGCCAAGAGACCCAGTACTTC.

This chain uses TRBV20-1 with TRBJ2-3, with no clear D. The germline gives CDR1 DFQATT, CDR2 SNEGSKA (reference sequence). V was pared by 3 bases and J by 4 bases, with 5 bases between. The CDR3 length is 11 residues. The DNA of the CDR3 is TGCAGTGCTAGCTCTGCAGATACGCAGTATTTT. This gives the protein CSASSADTQYF.

This clonotype was seen at least ten times. V and J are TRBV11-3 and TRBJ2-2; TRBD1 is a possible D gene (5 bases). V lost 5 bases, J lost 0 bases, and 10 bases lay in between. This CDR3 is built from 15 residues. Germline V gives CDR1 SGHNT, CDR2 YENEEA. This CDR3 reads CASSRRTSNTGELFF. CDR3 coding DNA: TGTGCCAGCAGCCGAAGGACATCGAACACCGGGGAGCTGTTTTTT.

V gene TRBV12-3 or TRBV12-4 combines with J gene TRBJ1-1, with unresolved D. The CDR3 is 13 residues long. The V and J ends lost 6 bases and 10 bases respectively, with 18 bases between them. This CDR3 is CASSPVRVGRAFF. The CDR3 DNA reads TGTGCCAGCAGCCCGGTAAGGGTAGGGAGAGCTTTCTTT.

The chain couples TRBV2 to TRBJ1-6; 7 bases fit TRBD1. Trimming at V came to 10 bases and at J to 0 bases, leaving 6 bases not matched to a gene. The CDR3 sequence is 15 residues long. Per the germline V gene, CDR1 is SNHLY and CDR2 is FYNNEI. The CDR3 is CATTGDSSYNSPLHF. As DNA, the CDR3 is TGTGCCACCACAGGGGATAGCTCCTATAATTCACCCCTCCACTTT.

This rearrangement joins TRBV6-1 to TRBJ1-6; 8 positions match TRBD1. Germline CDR1 and CDR2: MNHNS and SASEGT. V shed 3 bases and J 6 bases; nucleotides not matched to a gene: 10. This CDR3 has 17 amino acids. This CDR3 reads CASSDQPGGWGNSPLHF. DNA of the CDR3: TGTGCCAGCAGTGACCAACCAGGGGGCTGGGGTAATTCACCCCTCCACTTT.

The chain employs TRBV25-1 and TRBJ2-7; a weak D match, TRBD1 (5 bases). The length of the CDR3 is 13 residues. V gave up 4 bases and J gave up 6 bases, with 13 bases separating them. CDR1 MGHDK and CDR2 SYGVNS come from the germline V gene. The CDR3 reads CASSVGRETEQYF. The CDR3 DNA reads as TGTGCCAGCAGTGTGGGCAGGGAAACCGAGCAGTACTTC.

This clonotype was seen a handful of times. CDR3 bases: TGCAGCGTCGCGGACAGGGGGCTAGGAAACACCATATATTTT. Residues: CSVADRGLGNTIYF. The chain uses TRBV29-1 and TRBJ1-3; 11 nucleotides match TRBD1. Germline CDR1 and CDR2: SQVTM and ANQGSEA. V shed 6 bases, J shed 4 bases, and the junction held 5 bases outside the gene matches. The CDR3 is 14 amino acids.

This clonotype appeared a few times. The rearrangement uses TRBV18 and TRBJ1-1, with D possibly being TRBD1 (5 bases). This CDR3 is 13 amino acids long. Germline CDR1 and CDR2: KGHSH and LQKENI. V lost 1 base, J lost 8 bases, and 11 bases lay in between. This CDR3 reads CASSPRGIQEAFF. The DNA for the CDR3 is TGTGCCAGCTCACCACGGGGGATCCAAGAAGCTTTCTTT.

Regarding this clonotype: A much bigger clone sits one base away, suggesting this may be a read error. The chain has TRBV5-5 and TRBJ1-1, with 9 bases matching TRBD1. With V trimmed by 5 bases and J by 4 bases, 6 bases remained unmatched. This CDR3 region has 14 residues. Germline CDR1 and CDR2: SGHKS and YYEKEE (reference sequence). CDR3 region: CASSWGQGSTEAFF. The CDR3 DNA reads as TGTGCCAGCAGTTGGGGACAGGGTAGCACTGAAGCTTTCTTT.